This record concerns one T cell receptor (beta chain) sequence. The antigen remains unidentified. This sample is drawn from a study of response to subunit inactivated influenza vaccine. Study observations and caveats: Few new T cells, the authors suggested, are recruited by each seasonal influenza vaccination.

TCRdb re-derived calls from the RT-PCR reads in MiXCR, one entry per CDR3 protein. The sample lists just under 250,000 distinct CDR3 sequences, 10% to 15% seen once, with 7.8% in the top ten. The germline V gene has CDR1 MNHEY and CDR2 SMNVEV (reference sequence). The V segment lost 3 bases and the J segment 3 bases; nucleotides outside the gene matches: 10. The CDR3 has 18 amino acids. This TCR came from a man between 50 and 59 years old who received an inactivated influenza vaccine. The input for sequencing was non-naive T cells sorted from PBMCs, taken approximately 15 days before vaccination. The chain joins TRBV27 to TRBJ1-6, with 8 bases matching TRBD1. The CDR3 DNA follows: TGTGCCAGCAGTTTCTCCTCCAACAGGGGGAACTATAATTCACCCCTCCACTTT. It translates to CASSFSSNRGNYNSPLHF.